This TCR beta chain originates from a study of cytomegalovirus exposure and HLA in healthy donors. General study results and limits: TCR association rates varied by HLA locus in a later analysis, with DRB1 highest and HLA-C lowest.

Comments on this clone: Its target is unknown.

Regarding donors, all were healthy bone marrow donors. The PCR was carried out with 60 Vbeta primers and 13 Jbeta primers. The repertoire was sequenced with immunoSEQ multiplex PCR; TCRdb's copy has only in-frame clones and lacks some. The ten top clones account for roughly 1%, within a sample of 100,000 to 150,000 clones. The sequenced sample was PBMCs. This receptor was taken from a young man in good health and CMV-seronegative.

The CDR3 here is CASSVPGSHEQYF. The CDR3, as DNA: TGTGCCAGCAGCGTCCCGGGGAGCCACGAGCAGTACTTC. The rearrangement uses TRBV9 and TRBJ2-7, with a tentative D call TRBD2 (5 bases). CDR3 size: 13 residues. V gave up 2 bases and J gave up 5 bases, with 11 bases separating them. From germline, CDR1 is SGDLS and CDR2 YYNGEE.